A selection of T cell receptor beta chains follows, all from one sample in a study of blood T cell repertoires in COVID-19. Only in-frame clones appear in the TCRdb table, and some are missing; sequencing was by immunoSEQ multiplex PCR. The repertoire consists of 150,000 to 200,000 clones, with 80% to 90% occurring once and the leading ten covering 12%. Source material: PBMCs or T cells enriched from blood (not recorded which). The receptors were sampled from a man aged 40-49 years who had recovered from COVID-19. CDR3s include the opening cysteine and the closing phenylalanine or tryptophan. The order of the fields is V gene, clone size, CDR3 length, J gene, D gene, CDR3 DNA, CDR3 protein. A D gene is named only where the DNA matches it firmly. The size entry is marked missing in some rows and otherwise reads once, few, many or a size class.

TRBV6-2/TRBV6-3,-,18,TRBJ1-2,TRBD1,TGTGCCAGCAGTTACTTGGGACAGGTCAGGCGAGCTAACTATGGCTACACCTTC,CASSYLGQVRRANYGYTF
TRBV28,-,18,TRBJ2-7,TRBD1,TGTGCCAGCAGTGGACAGGCACGGCCCACTGACCTCTCCTACGAGCAGTACTTC,CASSGQARPTDLSYEQYF
TRBV4-1,-,12,TRBJ1-4,-,TGCGCCAGCAGCCAAGGTCCCCTGCGACTGTTTTTT,CASSQGPLRLFF
TRBV3-1/TRBV3-2,-,15,TRBJ2-1,TRBD2,TGTGCCAGCAGCCAAGGACTAGCGGTCTACAATGAGCAGTTCTTC,CASSQGLAVYNEQFF
TRBV28,-,14,TRBJ1-2,TRBD1,TGTGCCAGCAGTTTAGGACAGGACAACTATGGCTACACCTTC,CASSLGQDNYGYTF
TRBV18,-,15,TRBJ1-5,-,TGTGCCAGCTCACCAGTTCGGGGGGGAGGTCAGCCCCAGCATTTT,CASSPVRGGGQPQHF
TRBV4-1,-,15,TRBJ2-3,TRBD1,TGCGCCAGCAGCCAAGATACAGGGGCGGGAGATACGCAGTATTTT,CASSQDTGAGDTQYF
TRBV6-4,-,13,TRBJ1-3,-,TGTGCCATTGGCACCGGGGGACTAAACACCATATATTTT,CAIGTGGLNTIYF
TRBV5-1,-,13,TRBJ2-7,-,TGCGCCAGCAGCTTTAGCAGAGTGAGAGAGCAGTACTTC,CASSFSRVREQYF
TRBV7-9,many,14,TRBJ2-7,TRBD1,TGTGCCAGCAGCAACAGGGGGGAGTACTACGAGCAGTACTTC,CASSNRGEYYEQYF
TRBV27,few,13,TRBJ1-1,-,TGTGCCAGCAGTTCCCCGGTCGGGAAGGAAGCTTTCTTT,CASSSPVGKEAFF
TRBV7-9,-,15,TRBJ1-2,TRBD1,TGTGCCAGCAGCTTAGCGGAAGGGGGCGTCTATGGCTACACCTTC,CASSLAEGGVYGYTF
TRBV5-4,once,15,TRBJ1-4,TRBD1,TGTGCCAGCAGCACCCCAGGGGGAACTAATGAAAAACTGTTTTTT,CASSTPGGTNEKLFF
TRBV7-2,-,12,TRBJ2-7,-,TGTGCCAGCAGCTTAAGTACTGACGAGCAGTACTTC,CASSLSTDEQYF
TRBV9,-,18,TRBJ1-1,TRBD1,TGTGCCAGCAGCCCGAGAACGGGACAGGGGAGTTCGAACACTGAAGCTTTCTTT,CASSPRTGQGSSNTEAFF
TRBV7-6,-,13,TRBJ1-1,-,TGTGCCAGCAGCCATACAGCGAACACTGAAGCTTTCTTT,CASSHTANTEAFF
TRBV5-4,-,16,TRBJ1-1,-,TGTGCCAGCAGCGGGGAGGTACCGGGGTTCAACACTGAAGCTTTCTTT,CASSGEVPGFNTEAFF
TRBV9,once,15,TRBJ2-1,TRBD2,TGTGCCAGCAGCCCAGAGCGGGGTCGTGGGAATGAGCAGTTCTTC,CASSPERGRGNEQFF
TRBV2,many,12,TRBJ2-5,-,TGTGCCAGCGGGAGGGGGGAAGAGACCCAGTACTTC,CASGRGEETQYF
TRBV30,-,12,TRBJ1-3,-,TGTGCCTGGGGGCAATTCGGAAACACCATATATTTT,CAWGQFGNTIYF
TRBV12-3/TRBV12-4,-,13,TRBJ1-1,-,TGTGCCAGCAGTTTGCAGGGTAGCACTGAAGCTTTCTTT,CASSLQGSTEAFF
TRBV10-2,-,15,TRBJ1-3,TRBD1,TGCGCCAGCAGGGAGACAGGGAGCTCTGGAAACACCATATATTTT,CASRETGSSGNTIYF
TRBV4-2,-,18,TRBJ2-6,-,TGTGCCAGCAACCAAGGACCCGGGGACAACCTCTGGACCAACGTCCTGACTTTC,CASNQGPGDNLWTNVLTF
TRBV7-9,-,15,TRBJ1-1,TRBD1,TGTGCCAGCACCAAAACCGGGACAGGGGACACTGAAGCTTTCTTT,CASTKTGTGDTEAFF
TRBV12-5,-,24,TRBJ2-2,TRBD2,TGTGCTAGTGCCTCCGAGTCCCCGAGGGGTCAGGCTAGCGGGAGGGCCGCGGACACCGGGGAGCTGTTTTTT,CASASESPRGQASGRAADTGELFF
TRBV3-1/TRBV3-2,-,15,TRBJ1-2,-,TGTGCCAGCAGCCAAGAAATGACAGCCGGGTTAGGCTACACCTTC,CASSQEMTAGLGYTF
TRBV7-7,-,16,TRBJ2-1,-,TGTGCCAGCAGCTTAGGACCGGGACTGGGGCCAAATGAGCAGTTCTTC,CASSLGPGLGPNEQFF
TRBV4-3,-,19,TRBJ2-2,TRBD2,TGCGCCAGCAGCCAGGCCCCCTTGCGACTAGCGGGAAAGACCGGGGAGCTGTTTTTT,CASSQAPLRLAGKTGELFF
TRBV5-8,-,15,TRBJ2-1,TRBD1,TGTGCCAGCAGCTTAACAGGGGCATCATACAATGAGCAGTTCTTC,CASSLTGASYNEQFF
TRBV2,once,12,TRBJ1-2,-,TGTGTCTCATGCCCAGGACAGTTAAGCTACACCTTC,CVSCPGQLSYTF
TRBV7-9,-,14,TRBJ2-7,-,TGTGCCAGCAGCCTAAACCTCGCCGCCTCCGAGCAGTACTTC,CASSLNLAASEQYF
TRBV5-1,-,16,TRBJ2-4,TRBD2,TGCGCCAGCAGCTGGATAGCGGGGAGGGGTGAGAACATTCAGTACTTC,CASSWIAGRGENIQYF
TRBV29-1,-,13,TRBJ1-1,TRBD1,TGCAGCGTCGGGGACAGGGAGGACACTGAAGCTTTCTTT,CSVGDREDTEAFF
TRBV5-1,-,15,TRBJ1-3,-,TGCGCCAGCAGCTTGGCAGGGGCAGATGGAAACACCATATATTTT,CASSLAGADGNTIYF
TRBV9,once,15,TRBJ1-5,TRBD1,TGTGCCAGCAGCCGACAGGGGGCAGGGGATCAGCCCCAGCATTTT,CASSRQGAGDQPQHF
TRBV30,once,11,TRBJ2-7,-,TGTGCCTGGAGTCTTTCCTACGAGCAGTACTTC,CAWSLSYEQYF
TRBV6-2/TRBV6-3,-,14,TRBJ1-3,TRBD1,TGTGCCAGCAGTACCGGGACAGGGATCAACACCATATATTTT,CASSTGTGINTIYF
TRBV7-2,-,16,TRBJ2-2,-,TGTGCCAGCAGCCTCCTCGGGACTGCGAACACCGGGGAGCTGTTTTTT,CASSLLGTANTGELFF
TRBV11-2,-,15,TRBJ1-2,-,TGTGCCAGCAGCTTAGAGGTGGGGGCCTGGTATGGCTACACCTTC,CASSLEVGAWYGYTF
TRBV10-3,-,13,TRBJ1-2,-,TGTGTCGTTGGCAGGGGTTCTAACTATGGCTACACCTTC,CVVGRGSNYGYTF
TRBV4-2,-,15,TRBJ1-3,TRBD1,TGTGCCAGCAGCCAAGGACAGGGCTCTGGAAACACCATATATTTT,CASSQGQGSGNTIYF
TRBV7-3,-,15,TRBJ2-3,TRBD2,TGTGCCAGCAGCCCGGATAGCGGGGGCACAGATACGCAGTATTTT,CASSPDSGGTDTQYF